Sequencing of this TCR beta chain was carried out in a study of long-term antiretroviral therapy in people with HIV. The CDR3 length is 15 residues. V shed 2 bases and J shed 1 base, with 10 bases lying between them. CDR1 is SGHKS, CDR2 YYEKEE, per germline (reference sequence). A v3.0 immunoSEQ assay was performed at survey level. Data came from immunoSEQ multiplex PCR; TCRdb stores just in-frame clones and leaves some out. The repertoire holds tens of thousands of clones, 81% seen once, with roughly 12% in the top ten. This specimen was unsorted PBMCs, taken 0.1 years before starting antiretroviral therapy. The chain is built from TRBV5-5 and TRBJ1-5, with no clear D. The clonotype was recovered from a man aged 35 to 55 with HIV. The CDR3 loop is CASSLSPTSNQPQHF. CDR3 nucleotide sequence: TGTGCCAGCAGCTTAAGTCCGACGAGCAATCAGCCCCAGCATTTT.